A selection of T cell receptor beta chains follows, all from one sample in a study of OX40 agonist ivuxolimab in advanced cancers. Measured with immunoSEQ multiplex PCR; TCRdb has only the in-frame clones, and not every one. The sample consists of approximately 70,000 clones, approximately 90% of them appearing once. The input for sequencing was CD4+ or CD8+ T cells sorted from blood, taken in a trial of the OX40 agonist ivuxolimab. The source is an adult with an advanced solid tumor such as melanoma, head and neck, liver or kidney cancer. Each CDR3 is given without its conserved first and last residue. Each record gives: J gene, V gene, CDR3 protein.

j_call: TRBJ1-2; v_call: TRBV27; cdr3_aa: ASSLRAGGSYGYT
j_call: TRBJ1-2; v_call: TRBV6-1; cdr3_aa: ARRDGVGPYGYT
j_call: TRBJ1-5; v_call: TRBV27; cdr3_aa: ASSDRGSSYSNQPQH
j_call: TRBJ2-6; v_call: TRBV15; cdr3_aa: ATSGWQVVSGANVLT
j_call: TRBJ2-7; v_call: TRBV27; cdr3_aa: ASSFSPGQGPHEQY
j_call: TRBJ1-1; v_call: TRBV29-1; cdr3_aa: SGRENTEAF
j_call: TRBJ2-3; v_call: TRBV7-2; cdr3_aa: ASSFSGRDTQY
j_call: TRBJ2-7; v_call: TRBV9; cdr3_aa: ASSVATDYEQY
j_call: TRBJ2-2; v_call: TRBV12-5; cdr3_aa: ASAQRQGAFNTGELF
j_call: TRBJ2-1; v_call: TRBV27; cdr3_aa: ASSPRDREDDEQF
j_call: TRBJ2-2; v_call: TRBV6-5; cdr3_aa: ASSPRPYTRELF
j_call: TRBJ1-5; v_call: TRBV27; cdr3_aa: ASSPRWGSNQPQH
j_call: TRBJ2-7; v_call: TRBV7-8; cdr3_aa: ASSLGGVLGYEQY
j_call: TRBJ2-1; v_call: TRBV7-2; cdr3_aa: ASSPSLRDSRYNEQF
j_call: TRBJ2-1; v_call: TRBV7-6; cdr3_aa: ASSLDGSSYNEQF
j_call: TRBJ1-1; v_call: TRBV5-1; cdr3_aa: ASSLPRGSPNTEAF
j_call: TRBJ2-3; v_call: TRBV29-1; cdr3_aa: SVQGQGLSSTDTQY
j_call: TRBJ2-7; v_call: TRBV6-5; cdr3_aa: ASSAGSSYEQY
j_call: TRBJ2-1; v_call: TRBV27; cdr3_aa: ASSSQGLNEQF
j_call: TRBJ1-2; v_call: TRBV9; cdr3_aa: ASSAGTGVYGYT
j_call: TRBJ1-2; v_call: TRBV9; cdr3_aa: ASSEQGTYGYT
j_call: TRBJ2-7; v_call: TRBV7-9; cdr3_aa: ASSLARGDEQY
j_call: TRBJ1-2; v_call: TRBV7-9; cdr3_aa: ASSGTDFQGYT
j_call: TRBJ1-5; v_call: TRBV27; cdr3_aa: ASTAFGLNQPQH
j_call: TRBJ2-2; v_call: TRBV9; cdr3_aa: ASSPFPQSGELF
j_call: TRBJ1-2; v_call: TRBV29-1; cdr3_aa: SAREGRGYT
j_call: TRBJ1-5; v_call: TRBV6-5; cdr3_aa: ASEQGAISNQPQH
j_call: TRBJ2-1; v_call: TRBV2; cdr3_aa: ASSDPGQGEFGNNEQF
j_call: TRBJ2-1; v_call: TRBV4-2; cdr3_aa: ASSHFYGSYNEQF
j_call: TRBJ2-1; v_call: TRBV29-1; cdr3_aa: SVGQVAYNEQF
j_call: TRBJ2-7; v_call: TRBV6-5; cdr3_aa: ASSSTYEQY
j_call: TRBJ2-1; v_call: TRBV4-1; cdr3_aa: ASSLGAAKPDNEQF
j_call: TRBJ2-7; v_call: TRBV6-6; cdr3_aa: ASSYSGGTYEQY
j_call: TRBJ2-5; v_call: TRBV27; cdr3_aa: ASRAAGGSQETQY
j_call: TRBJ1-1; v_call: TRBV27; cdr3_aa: ASSRDSRTEAF
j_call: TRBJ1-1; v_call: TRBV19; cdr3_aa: ASSIVATRVTEAF
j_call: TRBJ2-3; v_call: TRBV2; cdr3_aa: ASSETPQSTDTQY
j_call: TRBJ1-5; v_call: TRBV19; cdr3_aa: ASSMAGGDHQPQH
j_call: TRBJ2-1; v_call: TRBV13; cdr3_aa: ASSLATYNEQF